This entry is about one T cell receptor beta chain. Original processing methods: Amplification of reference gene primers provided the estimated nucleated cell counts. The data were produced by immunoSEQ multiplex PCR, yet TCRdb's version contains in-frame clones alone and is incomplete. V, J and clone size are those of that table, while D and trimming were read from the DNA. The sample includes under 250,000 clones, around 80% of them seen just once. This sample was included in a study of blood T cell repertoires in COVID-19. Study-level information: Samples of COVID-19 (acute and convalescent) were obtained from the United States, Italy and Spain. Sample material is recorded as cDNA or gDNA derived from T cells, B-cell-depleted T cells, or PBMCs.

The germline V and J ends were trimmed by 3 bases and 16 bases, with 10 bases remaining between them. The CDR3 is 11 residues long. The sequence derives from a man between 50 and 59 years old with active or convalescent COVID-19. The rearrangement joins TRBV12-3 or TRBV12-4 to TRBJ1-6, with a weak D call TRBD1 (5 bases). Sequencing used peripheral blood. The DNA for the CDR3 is TGTGCCAGCAGTTTCGGGGGACCTCTCCACTTT. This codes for CASSFGGPLHF.